This T cell receptor (beta chain) emerged from a study of T cells in Graves' hyperthyroidism and ophthalmopathy. Study as a whole: The blood sample was taken at first diagnosis, before treatment began.

Study results and limitations: Expanded thyroid clonotypes (above 0.001) were mostly also found in blood. A median around 6 months before onset, the model predicted ophthalmopathy.

Comment on this clonotype: Its antigen is unidentified.

RNA transcripts were the template for amplifying TCR beta CDR3 regions. First-round RT-PCR targeting the TCR CDR3 was performed with the HTBI primer set. TCRdb reprocessed the multiplex PCR reads via MiXCR and lists one record per CDR3 protein. The sample gives about 350,000 distinct CDR3 sequences, approximately 13% of which show up once; 20% to 25% is in the top ten. Looked up from germline, CDR1 is LNHNV and CDR2 is YYDKDF (reference sequence). V lost 5 bases and J 6 bases, leaving 9 bases between the germline ends. This CDR3 has 12 residues. This sequence originates from a woman aged 25 to 39 with Graves' hyperthyroidism. Sequencing used blood. The J gene is TRBJ2-3, the V gene TRBV15; D not certain. CDR3 coding DNA: TGTGCCACCAGCGGAAGGTGGGATACGCAGTATTTT. It codes for CATSGRWDTQYF.